The sequence of this T cell receptor (beta chain) was determined in a study of blood T cell repertoires in COVID-19. Study-level background: Collection of acute and convalescent COVID-19 samples took place in the United States, Italy and Spain.

On this clone: Within the sample, other DNA sequences also encode this same CDR3.

Followed over time, Seattle patients had been enrolled while infection was active. Only in-frame clones appear in the TCRdb table, and some are missing; sequencing was by immunoSEQ multiplex PCR. The data contain about 250,000 clones, around 88% of them seen just once; the ten biggest clones take up roughly 6.8%. The CDR3 consists of 12 residues. Trimming took 6 bases from V and 5 from J; bases not matched to a gene: 3. Looked up from germline, CDR1 is MNHEY and CDR2 is SVGAGI. The rearrangement joins TRBV6-5 to TRBJ2-5; TRBD2 agrees at 7 bases. Sequencing input: peripheral blood. The source of this sequence is a woman under 40 with COVID-19, enrolled during active disease. The CDR3 nucleotides read TGTGCCAGCAGGACCGGGGGGGAGACCCAGTACTTC. Encoded protein: CASRTGGETQYF.